The 31 T cell receptor beta chains in this list originate from one sample, sequenced in a study of blood T cell repertoires in COVID-19. Libraries were prepared by immunoSEQ multiplex PCR; TCRdb keeps only in-frame clonotypes and omits some of them. In the table there are 150,000 to 200,000 clones, 90% to 95% of which are singletons. Material: peripheral blood. The receptors shown here come from a woman aged 50 to 65 with acute or convalescent COVID-19.

This clone came up once. The chain recombines TRBV12-3 or TRBV12-4 with TRBJ1-3; D might be TRBD1 (6 bases). V shed 5 bases and J shed 8 bases, with 10 bases lying between them. This CDR3 contains 12 residues. DNA of the CDR3: TGTGCCAGCAGTCTTACAGGGTACACCATATATTTT. Translation gives CASSLTGYTIYF.

The V call is TRBV5-1, the J call TRBJ2-5; 11 nucleotides match TRBD2. J lost 1 base, V lost 0 bases, and 2 bases had no gene match. The CDR3 contains 16 residues. Per the germline V gene, CDR1 is SGHRS and CDR2 is YFSETQ. In DNA, the CDR3 is TGCGCCAGCAGCTTGGCGGGACTAGCGGCCCAAGAGACCCAGTACTTC. The encoded protein is CASSLAGLAAQETQYF. Combining the CDR3 with reference TRBV5-1 and TRBJ2-5 gives the whole variable domain KAGVTQTPRYLIKTRGQQVTLSCSPISGHRSVSWYQQTPGQGLQFLFEYFSETQRNKGNFPGRFSGRQFSNSRSEMNVSTLELGDSALYLCASSLAGLAAQETQYFGPGTRLLVL.

For the CDR3, the DNA is TGTGCCAGCAGCCCCTCGGGGAGGGAAAAACTGTTTTTT. Translating it yields CASSPSGREKLFF. The chain is built from TRBV3-1 (or the pseudogene TRBV3-2) and TRBJ1-4; D gene ambiguous. V was trimmed by 4 bases and J by 8 bases, leaving 11 bases between them. The CDR3 consists of 13 residues. Germline V lookup: CDR1 LGHDT, CDR2 YNNKEL (reference sequence).

The CDR3 reads CASSLDQGAGKPQHF. CDR3 coding DNA: TGTGCCAGCAGCTTAGATCAAGGGGCAGGAAAACCCCAGCATTTT. The chain couples TRBV11-2 to TRBJ1-5; TRBD1 might be the D (5 bases). The V end lost 0 bases, the J end lost 10 bases, and 16 bases lay between the germline ends. CDR1 is SGHAT and CDR2 is FQNNGV in the germline V gene. This CDR3 comprises 15 residues.

This chain links TRBV21-1 with TRBJ1-1; the table's D call TRBD1 went unverified against the DNA. TRBV21-1 is a pseudogene segment. The CDR3 sequence is 17 residues long. The CDR3: CASSPSEGVGGNTEAFF. In DNA, the CDR3 is TGTGCCAGCAGCCCGTCTGAAGGGGTCGGTGGGAACACTGAAGCTTTCTTT.

V gene TRBV9 combines with J gene TRBJ2-5; 10 bases are a match to TRBD1. Germline CDR1 reads SGDLS; CDR2 reads YYNGEE. This CDR3 contains 14 residues. Trimming took 4 bases from V and 5 from J; bases not matched to a gene: 5. The CDR3 DNA reads as TGTGCCAGCAGCCCTCGGACAGGGGGGGAGACCCAGTACTTC. As protein: CASSPRTGGETQYF.

J is TRBJ2-3 and V is TRBV10-2, with D unclear. Trimming left V 3 bases short and J 6 bases short, with 7 bases between. Per the germline V gene, CDR1 is WSHSY and CDR2 is SAAADI. The CDR3 covers 12 residues. Written as DNA, the CDR3 is TGCGCCAGCAGTGAATCGAGGGATACGCAGTATTTT. It yields the protein CASSESRDTQYF.

This chain uses TRBV2 with TRBJ1-1; D is ambiguous. Trimming cost V 6 bases and J 0 bases, with 20 bases left between them. The CDR3 has 17 amino acids. Per the germline V gene, CDR1 is SNHLY and CDR2 is FYNNEI. The chain's CDR3 is CASRGKITWEMNTEAFF. CDR3 in DNA: TGTGCCAGCAGGGGGAAAATAACCTGGGAGATGAACACTGAAGCTTTCTTT.

This chain joins TRBV28 and TRBJ1-5; D gene uncertain. The CDR3 consists of 14 residues. CDR1 is MDHEN and CDR2 is SYDVKM in the germline V gene. The CDR3 reads CAGGEVSSNQPQHF. CDR3 bases: TGTGCAGGCGGGGAGGTCTCCTCTAATCAGCCCCAGCATTTT.

The chain is built from TRBV6-1 and TRBJ1-1; D unresolved. V shed 2 bases and J shed 3 bases, with 10 bases lying between them. Looked up from germline, CDR1 is MNHNS and CDR2 is SASEGT. The length of the CDR3 is 14 residues. CDR3 loop: CASSELPRDTEAFF. The CDR3 bases are TGTGCCAGCAGTGAATTACCCCGGGACACTGAAGCTTTCTTT.

V gene TRBV6-5 combines with J gene TRBJ2-7, with TRBD1 matching 7 bases. The J segment lost 1 base and the V segment lost 8 bases, leaving 8 bases of the junction unmatched. CDR1 and CDR2 from the germline V gene are MNHEY and SVGAGI. This CDR3 is built from 14 residues. Written as DNA, the CDR3 is TGTGCCAGCTGCAGGGACAGAGTGTCCTACGAGCAGTACTTC. Translating gives CASCRDRVSYEQYF.

The rearrangement uses TRBV10-3 and TRBJ2-7, with TRBD1 as a possible D gene (6 bases). The CDR3 spans 14 residues. The germline CDR1 and CDR2 sequences are ENHRY and SYGVKD. Trimming shortened V by 7 bases and J by 3 bases, and 16 bases separated the two germline ends. CDR3 sequence reads: CAIKSRDNLYEQYF. In DNA form, the CDR3 reads TGTGCCATCAAATCCCGGGACAATCTCTACGAGCAGTACTTC.

In DNA, the CDR3 is TGTGCCAGCAGCGCGTTAGGGACATTTGAAAAACTGTTTTTT. Translated: CASSALGTFEKLFF. The chain carries TRBV28 and TRBJ1-4, with D possibly matching TRBD1 (6 bases). Germline V gene lookup returns CDR1 MDHEN and CDR2 SYDVKM. The CDR3 sequence is 14 residues long. Trimming took 6 bases from V and 7 from J, leaving 15 bases between them.

The genes are TRBV2 and TRBJ2-3; 7 nucleotides line up with TRBD1. This CDR3 region has 13 residues. CDR1 is SNHLY, CDR2 FYNNEI, per germline. The V gene end was trimmed by 9 bases and the J gene end by 4 bases; junction bases not matched to a gene: 7. CDR3 sequence reads: CASEGGRADTQYF. DNA of the CDR3: TGTGCCAGTGAAGGGGGCCGAGCAGATACGCAGTATTTT.

This clone was counted a single time. V usage is TRBV6-2 or TRBV6-3 and J usage is TRBJ1-6, with D tentatively TRBD1 (6 bases). The CDR3 is 13 residues long. Trimming stripped 2 bases from V and 11 bases from J, with 10 bases between. The germline V gene has CDR1 MNHEY and CDR2 SVGEGT. The CDR3 loop is CASSYDTGTPLHF. CDR3 DNA: TGTGCCAGCAGTTACGACACAGGGACACCCCTCCACTTT.

The V call is TRBV4-1, the J call TRBJ2-5; no clear D. The V gene's germline CDR1 is MGHRA and CDR2 YSYEKL. Between the trimmed V and J ends, which lost 0 bases and 9 bases, there was a span of 8 bases. The CDR3 contains 12 residues. DNA of the CDR3: TGCGCCAGCAGCCAAGAATACGGAGCCCAGTACTTC. Its translation: CASSQEYGAQYF.

The chain links TRBV24-1 to TRBJ1-1; 8 bases map to TRBD1. V gave up 3 bases and J gave up 8 bases; unmatched junction bases: 1. CDR3 size: 12 residues. The V gene's germline CDR1 is KGHDR and CDR2 SFDVKD. The CDR3 reads CATSDGDREAFF. The CDR3 bases are TGTGCCACCAGTGATGGGGACAGGGAAGCTTTCTTT.

In this sample, this clone turned up once. The V call is TRBV5-4, the J call TRBJ1-2, with D possibly being TRBD1 (5 bases). This CDR3 spans 13 amino acids. The V end lost 0 bases, the J end lost 7 bases, and 10 bases lay between the germline ends. CDR1 is SGHNT, CDR2 YYREEE, per germline (reference sequence). The CDR3 DNA sequence: TGTGCCAGCAGCTTGGCCGGGGGGAGTGGCTACACCTTC. Residues: CASSLAGGSGYTF.

The rearrangement links TRBV7-8 to TRBJ2-3, with TRBD1 matching 8 bases. Germline lookup yields CDR1 SGHVS and CDR2 FQNEAQ. With 5 bases clipped from V and 3 bases from J, the junction kept 16 bases outside the gene matches. This CDR3 contains 18 residues. The CDR3 protein is CASSHDLPRTGKTDTQYF. DNA of the CDR3: TGTGCCAGCAGCCACGACCTACCGAGGACAGGGAAGACAGATACGCAGTATTTT.

The V call is TRBV6-5, the J call TRBJ2-3, with TRBD2 matching over 7 bases. The CDR3 extends over 15 amino acids. V dropped 5 bases and J dropped 0; count of bases not matched to a gene: 5. CDR1 is MNHEY, CDR2 SVGAGI, per germline. This chain's CDR3 is CASSPPGLSTDTQYF. The CDR3 DNA reads TGTGCCAGCAGTCCCCCGGGACTAAGCACAGATACGCAGTATTTT.

This rearrangement joins TRBV6-5 to TRBJ1-1; D is ambiguous. This CDR3 contains 12 residues. Trimming shortened V by 6 bases and J by 0 bases, and 5 bases separated the two germline ends. Germline-derived CDR1 and CDR2 are MNHEY and SVGAGI. This CDR3 reads CASREMNTEAFF. The CDR3 nucleotides read TGTGCCAGCAGAGAGATGAACACTGAAGCTTTCTTT.

The CDR3 loop reads CATGPGIYNSPLHF. CDR3 sequence (DNA): TGTGCCACCGGGCCGGGAATCTATAATTCACCCCTCCACTTT. The gene calls are TRBV6-5 and TRBJ1-6; D ambiguous. The CDR3 loop spans 14 amino acids. Deletions cut 10 bases from V and 3 bases from J, with 13 bases between. Germline V lookup: CDR1 MNHEY, CDR2 SVGAGI.

The chain employs TRBV18 and TRBJ2-1, with 7 bases that match TRBD1. Germline V gives CDR1 KGHSH, CDR2 LQKENI. This CDR3 region has 16 residues. The ends lost 0 bases at V and 5 bases at J; junction bases unmatched: 7. CDR3 nucleotide sequence: TGTGCCAGCTCACCACCAGTAGGGACAGACAACAATGAGCAGTTCTTC. This sequence encodes CASSPPVGTDNNEQFF.

This clone was detected once. The chain recombines TRBV6-2 or TRBV6-3 with TRBJ2-1, with D perhaps matching TRBD2 (5 bases). The ends were cut back, 4 bases at V and 10 bases at J, with 20 bases in the middle. The V gene's germline CDR1 is MNHEY and CDR2 SVGEGT. The CDR3 contains 15 residues. CDR3 protein: CASSSARVGMKEQFF. Here the CDR3 DNA reads TGTGCCAGCAGTTCGGCTAGAGTCGGGATGAAGGAGCAGTTCTTC.

This clone was seen only once. The chain links TRBV28 to TRBJ1-5; D is ambiguous. CDR3 length equals 19 residues. The germline gives CDR1 MDHEN, CDR2 SYDVKM. The ends were cut back, 6 bases at V and 3 bases at J, with 27 bases in the middle. The CDR3 sequence is CASREPRAVQGSNNQPQHF. The CDR3 DNA is TGTGCCAGCAGAGAGCCAAGGGCAGTTCAAGGGAGTAACAATCAGCCCCAGCATTTT. Variable domain in full (rest from reference TRBV28 and TRBJ1-5): DVKVTQSSRYLVKRTGEKVFLECVQDMDHENMFWYRQDPGLGLRLIYFSYDVKMKEKGDIPEGYSVSREKKERFSLILESASTNQTSMYLCASREPRAVQGSNNQPQHFGDGTRLSIL.

This chain connects TRBV28 to TRBJ1-2; 8 bases are a match to TRBD1. The CDR3 has 16 residues. CDR1 and CDR2 from the germline V gene are MDHEN and SYDVKM. The ends lost 1 base at V and 7 bases at J; junction bases unmatched: 11. The CDR3 sequence is CASSLSPGTGLGGYTF. The CDR3 bases are TGTGCCAGCAGTTTATCCCCGGGGACAGGTTTGGGTGGCTACACCTTC.

The chain has TRBV5-4 and TRBJ1-1; D uncertain. Germline lookup yields CDR1 SGHNT and CDR2 YYREEE (reference sequence). The CDR3 length is 15 residues. Trimming took off 5 bases at V and 3 bases at J, with 17 bases between the two ends. The CDR3 coding sequence is TGTGCCAGCAGACGAGACCGAACAGAGTACACTGAAGCTTTCTTT. The encoded protein is CASRRDRTEYTEAFF.

In this sample, this clone turned up once. The chain joins TRBV29-1 to TRBJ1-2, with no clear D. Germline CDR1 and CDR2: SQVTM and ANQGSEA. V was trimmed by 1 base and J by 4 bases, leaving 13 bases between them. The CDR3 consists of 14 residues. The CDR3 region has the DNA TGCAGCGTTGAAGGCGCCGGAGGGCTCTATGGCTACACCTTC. Translating it yields CSVEGAGGLYGYTF.

V is TRBV29-1 and J is TRBJ1-2; D gene unclear. Trimming left V 3 bases short and J 5 bases short, with 10 bases between. Germline values: CDR1 SQVTM, CDR2 ANQGSEA. The CDR3 runs 12 residues. CDR3 nucleotide sequence: TGCAGCGTTGATGAAACAATTTATGGCTACACCTTC. Residues: CSVDETIYGYTF.

The chain carries TRBV9 and TRBJ1-1, with D maybe TRBD1 (6 bases). This CDR3 spans 15 amino acids. V was clipped by 0 bases and J by 1 base, with 10 bases between them. Germline CDR1 reads SGDLS; CDR2 reads YYNGEE. The CDR3 DNA is TGTGCCAGCAGCGTAGACTCAGGGGCGAACACTGAAGCTTTCTTT. Its protein product is CASSVDSGANTEAFF.

This sequence joins TRBV9 and TRBJ2-5; 9 bases agree with TRBD2. Germline values: CDR1 SGDLS, CDR2 YYNGEE. CDR3 length: 15 amino acids. Germline trimming cut 2 bases from V and 4 bases from J; bases unmatched to any gene: 6. The CDR3: CASSVSGGRAETQYF. CDR3 nucleotide sequence: TGTGCCAGCAGCGTTAGCGGGGGCCGGGCAGAGACCCAGTACTTC.